This TCR beta chain was sequenced during a study of T cell responses to AZD1222 COVID-19 vaccine. The germline gives CDR1 MRHNA, CDR2 SNTAGT. Trimming stripped 2 bases from V and 0 bases from J, with 9 bases between. The CDR3 is made up of 15 amino acids. Data came from immunoSEQ multiplex PCR; TCRdb stores just in-frame clones and leaves some out. Altogether under 140,000 clones are present, around nine tenths being singletons, with the ten largest covering 15%. The sample consisted of peripheral blood, taken 28 days after the second AZD1222 dose. The chain combines TRBV6-4 with TRBJ2-3, with D perhaps given as TRBD1 or TRBD2 (5 bases each). The source of this sequence is an adult who received the AZD1222 COVID-19 vaccine. For the CDR3, the DNA is TGTGCCAGCAGTGACGGGACGGCTAGCACAGATACGCAGTATTTT. This sequence encodes CASSDGTASTDTQYF.